These 28 T cell receptor beta chains share one sample of origin, sequenced in a study of identical twins. Each CDR3 protein gets one entry after TCRdb re-called the 5' RACE reads with MiXCR. The sample contains about 1.7 million distinct CDR3 sequences, around a third of which appear only once. The sequencing sample was made of cord blood. These receptor sequences come from a newborn girl in good health.

The rearrangement uses TRBV10-2 and TRBJ2-6; perhaps TRBD1 as D (5 bases). Trimming shortened V by 6 bases and J by 0 bases, and 18 bases separated the two germline ends. Germline lookup yields CDR1 WSHSY and CDR2 SAAADI. The CDR3 extends over 18 amino acids. CDR3 in DNA: TGCGCCAGCAGGCCGGGTCCCTCAGGACACTCTGGGGCCAACGTCCTGACTTTC. Translation: CASRPGPSGHSGANVLTF.

Points on this clonotype: At one end, the junction sequence differs from germline, possibly due to a read error. The chain carries TRBV2 and TRBJ2-4; no clear D. The germline V gene has CDR1 SNHLY and CDR2 FYNNEI. This CDR3 spans 12 amino acids. The CDR3 here is CASQMAANIQNF. DNA of the CDR3: TGTGCCAGCCAAATGGCCGCAAACATTCAGAACTTC.

This clonotype was counted at least ten times. V usage is TRBV27 and J usage is TRBJ2-7; TRBD2 aligns across 13 bases. V was clipped by 4 bases and J by 0 bases; unmatched bases: 0. CDR1 and CDR2 from the germline V gene are MNHEY and SMNVEV (reference sequence). The CDR3 runs 15 residues. CDR3 sequence: CASSWTSGSSYEQYF. DNA for the CDR3: TGTGCCAGCAGTTGGACTAGCGGGAGCTCCTACGAGCAGTACTTC.

This clonotype was found a few times. The gene calls are TRBV10-3 and TRBJ1-1; no reliable D call. Trimming took 5 bases from V and 5 from J, leaving 6 bases between them. The CDR3 length is 11 residues. Germline-derived CDR1 and CDR2 are ENHRY and SYGVKD. The CDR3, as DNA: TGTGCCATCAGTTATGGGACTGAAGCTTTCTTT. It specifies CAISYGTEAFF.

Note on this clonotype: A single base separates this from a much larger clone, so it may be a read error. The chain is built from TRBV7-9 and TRBJ1-2, with D maybe TRBD1 (5 bases). V lost 3 bases to trimming and J lost 5 bases, with 7 bases between them. Germline CDR1 is SEHNR and CDR2 is FQNEAQ (reference sequence). The length of the CDR3 is 12 residues. The CDR3 loop reads CASSLTEYGYTF. The CDR3 bases are TGTGCCAGCAGCTTGACAGAATATGGCTACACCTTC.

This chain links TRBV3-1 with TRBJ1-1; D gene unclear. The CDR3 consists of 14 residues. V lost 0 bases, J lost 2 bases, and 7 bases lay in between. Germline lookup yields CDR1 LGHDT and CDR2 YNNKEL (reference sequence). CDR3 sequence (DNA): TGTGCCAGCAGCCAAGATATTGTCAACACTGAAGCTTTCTTT. Translating it yields CASSQDIVNTEAFF.

The V and J genes are TRBV11-2 and TRBJ2-7, with 7 bases aligning to TRBD1. This CDR3 comprises 14 residues. Germline V gene data show CDR1 as SGHAT and CDR2 as FQNNGV. With 5 bases clipped from V and 5 bases from J, the junction kept 9 bases outside the gene matches. CDR3 sequence (DNA): TGTGCCAGCAGCCGGGACAGTCCCCTTAACGAGCAGTACTTC. This translates into CASSRDSPLNEQYF.

This clonotype was seen a handful of times. The J gene is TRBJ1-5, the V gene TRBV25-1; no reliable D call. In germline, CDR1 is MGHDK, CDR2 SYGVNS. The V and J ends lost 4 bases and 3 bases respectively, with 13 bases between them. The CDR3 is 15 residues long. The CDR3 loop is CASSGGDTVNQPQHF. The CDR3 DNA follows: TGTGCCAGCAGTGGAGGAGACACCGTCAATCAGCCCCAGCATTTT.

The chain employs TRBV21-1 and TRBJ1-2; the DNA was not used to check the table's D call, TRBD1. TRBV21-1 is assigned pseudogene status. The length of the CDR3 is 12 residues. This CDR3 reads CASSTQGEGYTF. The CDR3 coding sequence is TGTGCCAGCAGCACGCAGGGGGAGGGCTACACCTTC.

V is TRBV18 and J is TRBJ1-1; D unclear. This CDR3 has 14 residues. The V and J ends lost 3 bases and 0 bases respectively, with 8 bases between them. Germline V gene sequence: CDR1 KGHSH, CDR2 LQKENI. The CDR3 DNA sequence: TGTGCCAGCTCACCCCTAGAACTGAACACTGAAGCTTTCTTT. It encodes CASSPLELNTEAFF.

This clonotype has more than one count but fewer than ten. The chain has TRBV12-3 or TRBV12-4 and TRBJ2-1; 11 bases agree with TRBD2. V trimming: 3 bases; J trimming: 4 bases; junction bases outside the gene matches: 11. The CDR3 is 18 amino acids. The CDR3 spells CASSLKMPSGRLYNEQFF. CDR3 DNA: TGTGCCAGCAGTTTGAAAATGCCTAGCGGGAGGCTTTACAATGAGCAGTTCTTC.

The rearrangement joins TRBV7-9 to TRBJ2-7; no definite D call. With 4 bases removed from V and 0 bases from J, the gap between germline ends came to 16 bases. The CDR3 is 16 residues long. CDR1 is SEHNR and CDR2 is FQNEAQ in the germline V gene (reference sequence). The CDR3 DNA sequence: TGTGCCAGCAGCTCTTTTACGGGCCCAAGCTCCTACGAGCAGTACTTC. Translating gives CASSSFTGPSSYEQYF.

This clonotype was seen more than once but under ten times. This chain joins TRBV25-1 and TRBJ2-1; D is unclear. Trimming pared 9 bases from V and 5 bases from J, leaving 14 bases between. This CDR3 comprises 13 residues. Germline assignment: CDR1 MGHDK and CDR2 SYGVNS. The CDR3 sequence is CARRHSPHNEQFF. The CDR3 DNA follows: TGTGCCAGACGACACTCACCCCACAATGAGCAGTTCTTC.

This chain connects TRBV4-1 to TRBJ1-2; no reliable D call. CDR3 size: 14 residues. Germline values: CDR1 MGHRA, CDR2 YSYEKL. The ends were cut back, 1 base at V and 7 bases at J, with 13 bases in the middle. The CDR3 DNA reads as TGCGCCAGCAGCCAAGTCAAAAGGGAAAGTGGCTACACCTTC. Protein: CASSQVKRESGYTF.

The chain combines TRBV12-3 or TRBV12-4 with TRBJ1-1; TRBD1 matches 8 bases. J lost 5 bases, V lost 6 bases, and 5 bases had no gene match. The CDR3 extends over 13 amino acids. CDR3: CASRRQGRTEAFF. DNA for the CDR3: TGTGCCAGCAGAAGACAGGGGAGAACTGAAGCTTTCTTT.

This rearrangement joins TRBV24-1 to TRBJ2-5, with D perhaps TRBD2 (5 bases). CDR1 is KGHDR and CDR2 is SFDVKD in the germline V gene. CDR3 size: 11 residues. V shed 6 bases and J shed 11 bases, with 12 bases lying between them. The CDR3 protein is CATSRRDEQYF. The CDR3 DNA follows: TGTGCCACCAGTCGCCGGGATGAGCAGTACTTC.

This clonotype came up a few times. The J gene is TRBJ2-3, the V gene TRBV12-3 or TRBV12-4, with a tentative D call TRBD1 (6 bases). This CDR3 has 15 amino acids. V lost 5 bases to trimming and J lost 1 base, with 13 bases between them. Here the CDR3 reads CASSDPQGGTDTQYF. For the CDR3, the DNA is TGTGCCAGCAGTGACCCACAGGGAGGCACAGATACGCAGTATTTT.

The V call is TRBV6-1, the J call TRBJ1-1; perhaps TRBD1 as D (6 bases). V lost 8 bases, J lost 0 bases, and 10 bases lay in between. The CDR3 contains 13 residues. CDR1 MNHNS and CDR2 SASEGT come from the germline V gene. The DNA for the CDR3 is TGTGCCAGCCAACAGGGCGTGAACACTGAAGCTTTCTTT. Amino acid sequence: CASQQGVNTEAFF.

The sample holds many counts of this clonotype. This sequence joins TRBV11-2 and TRBJ2-3, with 8 bases lining up with TRBD2. The CDR3 loop spans 16 amino acids. Germline-derived CDR1 and CDR2 are SGHAT and FQNNGV. CDR3 DNA: TGTGTTCCCCTCCCCACTAGCGGAGGAAGCACAGATACGCAGTATTTT. Translating gives CVPLPTSGGSTDTQYF.

CDR3 sequence: CSARDPRTSGNIGEQYF. In nucleotides, the CDR3 is TGCAGTGCTAGAGACCCCCGGACTAGCGGGAATATAGGTGAGCAGTACTTC. The chain carries TRBV20-1 and TRBJ2-5, with TRBD2 matching 12 bases. Trimming cost V 0 bases and J 11 bases; bases outside gene matches: 16. Germline values: CDR1 DFQATT, CDR2 SNEGSKA (reference sequence). CDR3 length: 17 residues.

This chain uses TRBV19 with TRBJ1-5; D might be TRBD1 (5 bases). Trimming took 5 bases from V and 4 from J, leaving 15 bases between them. The germline V gene has CDR1 LNHDA and CDR2 SQIVND (reference sequence). The length of the CDR3 is 15 residues. For the CDR3, the DNA is TGTGCCAGTAGTCCCGGGACTGCAGTTAATCAGCCCCAGCATTTT. Protein product: CASSPGTAVNQPQHF.

A few counts support this clonotype. V is TRBV5-1 and J is TRBJ2-7; D uncertain. CDR1 and CDR2 from the germline V gene are SGHRS and YFSETQ. The CDR3 contains 13 residues. Trimming stripped 3 bases from V and 3 bases from J, with 10 bases between. In DNA form, the CDR3 reads TGCGCCAGCAGCTCCTCGTCCCTCTACGAGCAGTACTTC. This gives the protein CASSSSSLYEQYF.

The chain employs TRBV27 and TRBJ2-1; D gene unclear. V lost 3 bases, J lost 7 bases, and 13 bases lay in between. The V gene's germline CDR1 is MNHEY and CDR2 SMNVEV (reference sequence). The CDR3 totals 14 residues. CDR3: CASSFHDWGNEQFF. As DNA, the CDR3 is TGTGCCAGCAGTTTCCACGACTGGGGAAATGAGCAGTTCTTC.

This clonotype has only a few counts. The chain carries TRBV5-1 and TRBJ1-4; 9 bases match TRBD1. V gave up 4 bases and J gave up 8 bases; unmatched junction bases: 6. The CDR3 consists of 14 residues. In germline, CDR1 is SGHRS, CDR2 YFSETQ. In DNA form, the CDR3 reads TGCGCCAGCAGCCCTGGACAGGGGATGGAAAAACTGTTTTTT. Amino acid sequence: CASSPGQGMEKLFF.

In its sample, this clonotype was seen a few times. The chain couples TRBV7-9 to TRBJ2-4; 7 bases map to TRBD1. The V gene's germline CDR1 is SEHNR and CDR2 FQNEAQ (reference sequence). CDR3 length equals 15 residues. With V trimmed by 0 bases and J by 6 bases, 5 bases remained unmatched. The CDR3 DNA reads TGTGCCAGCAGCTTAGCCAAGGGACAGATAAACATTCAGTACTTC. This encodes CASSLAKGQINIQYF.

The chain recombines TRBV5-1 with TRBJ2-3; 7 bases match TRBD2. CDR3 length: 15 residues. CDR1 and CDR2 (germline): SGHRS, YFSETQ. Trimming removed 4 bases from V and 4 bases from J; junction bases left unmatched: 9. In nucleotides, the CDR3 is TGCGCCAGCAGCCCTGGAGGGACTACCGCAGATACGCAGTATTTT. Protein: CASSPGGTTADTQYF.

This clonotype came up a few times. The chain links TRBV20-1 to TRBJ2-1, with D tentatively TRBD2 (6 bases). V was cut by 8 bases and J by 7 bases, with 18 bases left in between. The CDR3 contains 13 residues. Germline lookup yields CDR1 DFQATT and CDR2 SNEGSKA (reference sequence). The CDR3 DNA reads as TGCAGTTCCCCCGCGGCAGGGAGGAATGAGCAGTTCTTC. Translation: CSSPAAGRNEQFF.

With respect to this clonotype: A much more abundant neighbour one base away suggests this may be a read error. The chain uses TRBV27 and TRBJ1-4, with D unresolved. Germline V CDR1 and CDR2: MNHEY, SMNVEV (reference sequence). V was cut by 2 bases and J by 11 bases, with 15 bases left in between. The CDR3 sequence is 14 residues long. This chain's CDR3 is CASSLEVPPGKLFF. CDR3 nucleotide sequence: TGTGCCAGCAGTTTAGAGGTACCCCCGGGCAAACTGTTTTTT. Using reference TRBV27 and TRBJ1-4 for the parts outside the CDR3, the full variable domain is EAQVTQNPRYLITVTGKKLTVTCSQNMNHEYMSWYRQDPGLGLRQIYYSMNVEVTDKGDVPEGYKVSRKEKRNFPLILESPSPNQTSLYFCASSLEVPPGKLFFGSGTQLSVL.